This is a list of T cell receptor beta chains from one sample in a study of cytomegalovirus exposure and HLA in healthy donors. TCRdb's table, derived via immunoSEQ multiplex PCR, lists solely in-frame clones and lacks some. The data hold 100,000 or so clones, with 74% observed a single time. Sequenced: PBMCs. All receptors come from a human donor in good health. Both conserved end residues are part of each CDR3. A D gene is named only where the DNA matches it firmly. Part of the rows lack a size; the others show once, few, many or a class for expanded clones.

d_call	v_call	j_call	clone_size	cdr3_nt	cdr3_aa
NA	TRBV5-1	TRBJ1-2	NA	TGCGCCAGCAGCTTGGCAGGGAACTATGGCTACACCTTC	CASSLAGNYGYTF
NA	TRBV11-2	TRBJ1-3	once	TGTGCCAGCAGCCTGACAGGCCCTGGAAACACCATATATTTT	CASSLTGPGNTIYF
NA	TRBV30	TRBJ1-3	NA	TGTGCCTGGGCCGCCCAGGGATCCATTGGAAACACCATATATTTT	CAWAAQGSIGNTIYF
NA	TRBV6-6	TRBJ1-4	few	TGTGCCAGCACTCTGTCGGGGGAAAGGGAAAAACTGTTTTTT	CASTLSGEREKLFF
NA	TRBV5-4	TRBJ2-7	NA	TGTGCCAGCAGTTTAGGGGGGGCGAATGTCTACGAGCAGTACTTC	CASSLGGANVYEQYF
NA	TRBV7-6	TRBJ2-7	NA	TGTGCCAGCAGCCCGGGTGAGGGTCGCGCGGGGGAGCAGTACTTC	CASSPGEGRAGEQYF
TRBD1	TRBV19	TRBJ1-5	NA	TGTGCCAGTAGTATCCCCCCGCCCGGGACAGGACGGAATCAGCCCCAGCATTTT	CASSIPPPGTGRNQPQHF
TRBD2	TRBV2	TRBJ2-5	once	TGTGCCAGCACCCCAGGCGGCGTTGGACTAGCTAGTGAGACCCAGTACTTC	CASTPGGVGLASETQYF
TRBD1	TRBV19	TRBJ2-7	NA	TGTGCCAGTAGTCCAGGGACAGGGTACGAGCAGTACTTC	CASSPGTGYEQYF
NA	TRBV6-5	TRBJ1-1	few	TGTGCCAGCAGTAACAGGGTCCGGGCTTTCTTT	CASSNRVRAFF
TRBD2	TRBV5-4	TRBJ2-5	NA	TGTGCCAGCAGCCCCGGGACTAGCGGGGCACAAGAGACCCAGTACTTC	CASSPGTSGAQETQYF
TRBD1	TRBV6-6	TRBJ1-5	NA	TGTGCCAGTTACGATCTGGGCAGGGGGCTTCAGCCCCAGCATTTT	CASYDLGRGLQPQHF
TRBD2	TRBV30	TRBJ2-7	NA	TGTGCCTGGAGTGTACTAGGTCTGGTAGCGGGAGATGGTTCCTACGAGCAGTACTTC	CAWSVLGLVAGDGSYEQYF
NA	TRBV9	TRBJ2-3	NA	TGTGCCAGCAGCGTAGAGCGCGATACGCAGTATTTT	CASSVERDTQYF
NA	TRBV28	TRBJ1-5	NA	TGTGCCAGCAGCCCGGAGGGGCGCGGCAATCAGCCCCAGCATTTT	CASSPEGRGNQPQHF
TRBD1	TRBV11-2	TRBJ2-5	NA	TGTGCCAGCGGGGAAACAGGGGGCTGGGAGACCCAGTACTTC	CASGETGGWETQYF
NA	TRBV7-9	TRBJ2-1	NA	TGTGCCAGCAGCCCACAGGGTTATAGTGAGCAGTTCTTC	CASSPQGYSEQFF
TRBD2	TRBV19	TRBJ2-1	NA	TGTGCCAGTAGTCGTAGCGGGAACAATGAGCAGTTCTTC	CASSRSGNNEQFF
NA	TRBV19	TRBJ1-5	NA	TGTGCCAGTAGTCAGGCAGGCAATCAGCCCCAGCATTTT	CASSQAGNQPQHF
TRBD2	TRBV28	TRBJ2-7	NA	TGTGCCAGCAGTTTAGCGGGAGAGGTCTACGAGCAGTACTTC	CASSLAGEVYEQYF
TRBD1	TRBV19	TRBJ1-5	NA	TGTGCCAGTACACAGGGGAGTGATCAGCCCCAGCATTTT	CASTQGSDQPQHF
NA	TRBV6-1	TRBJ2-2	NA	TGTGCCAGCCTCCTCAGAGGGTCCCACACCGGGGAGCTGTTTTTT	CASLLRGSHTGELFF
NA	TRBV6-5	TRBJ1-1	NA	TGTGCCAGCAGTTACTCGGGGACAAGTCACACTGAAGCTTTCTTT	CASSYSGTSHTEAFF
NA	TRBV27	TRBJ2-2	NA	TGTGCCAGCAGTCAAATAGGGACTGGAGACACCGGGGAGCTGTTTTTT	CASSQIGTGDTGELFF
NA	TRBV10-2	TRBJ2-7	NA	TGCGCCAGTGAGGGAGACGGTTACTACGAGCAGTACTTC	CASEGDGYYEQYF
NA	TRBV19	TRBJ1-4	NA	TGTGCCCCTAACCGGGGGGCGGTGAGTTCACCTCCCCCGAGTGAAAAACTGTTTTTT	CAPNRGAVSSPPPSEKLFF
NA	TRBV5-4	TRBJ1-6	NA	TGTGCCAGCAGCTTCGTGTGGAGCTCCTATAATTCACCCCTCCACTTT	CASSFVWSSYNSPLHF
TRBD2	TRBV7-2	TRBJ2-5	NA	TGTGCCAGCAGCTCCCTAGCGGCGGCCCAAGAGACCCAGTACTTC	CASSSLAAAQETQYF
NA	TRBV9	TRBJ2-1	NA	TGTGCCAGCAGCGCACAGGACCTCTCCTACAATGAGCAGTTCTTC	CASSAQDLSYNEQFF
TRBD1	TRBV5-4	TRBJ2-5	NA	TGTGCCAGCAGCCCGGACAGGGAAGAGACCCAGTACTTC	CASSPDREETQYF
TRBD1	TRBV7-2	TRBJ1-1	NA	TGTGCCAGCAGCGAGGAGGACAGGGGTTGGACTGAAGCTTTCTTT	CASSEEDRGWTEAFF
NA	TRBV28	TRBJ1-3	NA	TGTGCCAGCAGTTTAGGAGGGACTGGAAACACCATATATTTT	CASSLGGTGNTIYF
TRBD2	TRBV27	TRBJ2-7	NA	TGTGCCAGCAAGGGACTAGCGGGAGTTGGTGGGTACGAGCAGTACTTC	CASKGLAGVGGYEQYF
TRBD2	TRBV5-6	TRBJ2-7	NA	TGTGCCAGCAGCTTCGGTAGCGGGGGTGCCTACGAGCAGTACTTC	CASSFGSGGAYEQYF
TRBD1	TRBV4-1	TRBJ2-7	few	TGCGCCAGCAGCCAAGGCCGGGACAGCTTTTACGAGCAGTACTTC	CASSQGRDSFYEQYF
TRBD1	TRBV6-5	TRBJ1-1	NA	TGTGCCAGCAGAGGTGACACAGGGGTGACTGAAGCTTTCTTT	CASRGDTGVTEAFF
NA	TRBV9	TRBJ1-6	NA	TGTGCCAGCAGCGCGACAGATTATAATTCACCCCTCCACTTT	CASSATDYNSPLHF
NA	TRBV27	TRBJ1-2	NA	TGTGCCAGCAGTTTAACAGGATCGTATGGCTACACCTTC	CASSLTGSYGYTF
NA	TRBV7-8	TRBJ1-2	NA	TGTGCCAGCAGCTTTTTAAACTCTAACTATGGCTACACCTTC	CASSFLNSNYGYTF
NA	TRBV19	TRBJ1-5	NA	TGTGCCACCGGGAAGTGGGAAACAGGGTATAGCAATCAGCCCCAGCATTTT	CATGKWETGYSNQPQHF
TRBD1	TRBV7-9	TRBJ1-3	NA	TGTGCCAGCAGCTTAACGGGACAGAGATCTGGAAACACCATATATTTT	CASSLTGQRSGNTIYF